This TCR beta chain derives from a study of shared clonotypes between healthy human individuals. Whole-study findings and limits: Among donors, clonotype sharing was expected to be affected by sequencing depth. A few donors shared approximately 5% of their naive CD4 clonotypes.

CD45RO-negative, CCR7-selected cells formed the naive CD8 fraction, which excluded terminally differentiated effector memory CD45RA+ cells. The CDR3 runs 11 residues. Germline CDR1 SGHNT, CDR2 YYREEE (reference sequence). Concerning this clone itself: As yet, its antigen is unknown. Its ends do not fully match the called genes, so a read error is possible.

Every subset had its genomic DNA shared out evenly among several immunoSEQ plates. Per sorted-subset replicate PCR, input was roughly 220 ng DNA, representing around 30,000 T cell genomes. Assay used: immunoSEQ multiplex PCR; TCRdb lists only in-frame clones, some missing. The top ten clones hold approximately 25% of a sample with some 800,000 clones, over 90% of them seen once. The J gene is TRBJ2-1, the V gene TRBV5-4; D possibly corresponds to TRBD1 (6 bases). The sequenced material came from naive CD8+ T cells sorted from blood. This receptor was obtained from a man under 40 in good health. CDR3 bases: TGTGCCAGCAGCCTGGGGGCGTCCCTTCTCTTC. It specifies CASSLGASLLF.